The following is a T cell receptor beta chain sequence with its context. Its antigen is unknown. The input lacks base qualities; no much larger clone sits a single base away. These data originate in a study of metastatic and nonmetastatic thyroid tumors (dated by TCRdb to about 2020). Background on the whole study: Repertoires from peripheral blood and from tumor or nodule tissue samples of malignant and benign thyroid patients were compared.

No patient had received any treatment before thyroid surgery. Patient clinical samples collected from about 2011 to 2018 were retrospectively analysed using T-cell receptor beta sequencing. V drops 0 bases and J drops 0 bases, leaving 12 bases in between. Its CDR3 holds 16 amino acids, cysteine through phenylalanine. Only CDR3 DNA is held: 48 bases, read in frame from base 1. From a lookup of the germline V gene, CDR1 and CDR2 are LGHNA and YSLEER. Libraries were constructed by PCR. The sequencing machine was an Illumina HiSeq 4000. The TCR beta-chain CDR3 region of each patient was profiled by high-throughput sequencing. The study's processing was this. CDR3 differences across clinicopathological groups were used to build a classifier for discriminating distant-metastatic papillary thyroid cancer patients. The Shannon index was used to measure repertoire diversity, and the Morisita-Horn index was used to measure how similar tumor and blood repertoires were. In TCRdb, the public reads were trimmed at Q25 with fastp and aligned with MiXCR, with productive beta chains retained. None of the V and J calls come from the authors' own analysis; TCRdb made them. The sample profile shows roughly 65,000 clones; around 14% of them were found once. The ten largest clones represent approximately 6.1% of the sample.

The paper as a whole reports these results and caveats: TCR beta diversity was reported as significantly higher in malignant tumors than in benign nodules, in both blood and tumor samples.

The rearranged chain carries TRBV4-3 and TRBJ2-7, with no reliable assignment of the D segment. The source of this sequence is a male donor with papillary thyroid cancer or a benign thyroid nodule (not recorded which). Some clones in this sample may be carry-over from other donors' samples. Sequencing was done on a sample of blood. In nucleotides, the sequence is TGCGCCAGCAGCCAAGAGGGAACGCTTAGCTCCTACGAGCAGTACTTC. It translates as CASSQEGTLSSYEQYF.